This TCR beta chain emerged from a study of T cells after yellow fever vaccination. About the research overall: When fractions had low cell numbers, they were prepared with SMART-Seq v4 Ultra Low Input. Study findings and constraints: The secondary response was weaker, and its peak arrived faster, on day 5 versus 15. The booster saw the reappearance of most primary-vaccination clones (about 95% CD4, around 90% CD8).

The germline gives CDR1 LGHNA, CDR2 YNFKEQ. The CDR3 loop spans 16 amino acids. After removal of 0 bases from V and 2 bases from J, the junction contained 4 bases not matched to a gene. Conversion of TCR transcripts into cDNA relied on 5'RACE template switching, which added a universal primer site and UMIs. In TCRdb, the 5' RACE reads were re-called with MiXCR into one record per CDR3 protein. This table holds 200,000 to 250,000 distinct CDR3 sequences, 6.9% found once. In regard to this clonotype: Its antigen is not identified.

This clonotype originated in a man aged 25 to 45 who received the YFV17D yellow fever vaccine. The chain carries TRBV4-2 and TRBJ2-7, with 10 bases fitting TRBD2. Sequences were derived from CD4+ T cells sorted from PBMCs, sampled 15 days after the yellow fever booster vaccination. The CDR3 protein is CASSQEGGLAAYEQYF. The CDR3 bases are TGTGCCAGCAGCCAAGAAGGCGGACTAGCGGCCTACGAGCAGTACTTC.